This TCR beta chain was observed in a study of post-analysis software for immune sequencing data. CDR3 length: 15 residues. Germline V lookup: CDR1 MNHEY, CDR2 SVGAGI. Trimming cost V 5 bases and J 3 bases, with 11 bases left between them. To note about this clonotype: The antigen is not known.

Findings and caveats of the study: For normalized Chao1 diversity, multiple sclerosis patients scored significantly lower than controls did. Compared with controls, patients had more of about five TRBV segments, including TRBV5-6, TRBV5-1 and TRBV20-1. Same-batch preparations were strongly co-clustered by F measure.

Prepared TCR beta cDNA libraries contained unique molecular identifiers. Input of about 0.9 to 10 million T cells yielded hundreds of thousands of cDNA molecules. MiXCR was run by TCRdb on the PCR reads, yielding one entry per CDR3 protein. The sample includes hundreds of thousands of distinct CDR3 sequences, about 40% of them seen just once. This sequence originates from a girl under 18 with multiple sclerosis. Sequencing input: blood. The V call is TRBV6-5, the J call TRBJ2-6; no firm D call. The CDR3 sequence is CASSVRTVGANVLTF. CDR3 coding DNA: TGTGCCAGCAGTGTACGGACGGTTGGGGCCAACGTCCTGACTTTC.